The 26 T cell receptor beta chains reported below all come from one sample, sequenced in a study of blood T cell repertoires in COVID-19. The table came from immunoSEQ multiplex PCR; TCRdb's copy has only in-frame clones and leaves some out. The data show under 300,000 clones, with approximately 79% seen just once and about 4% held by the top ten. Specimen: peripheral blood. These receptors were taken from a woman in her thirties or forties with active or convalescent COVID-19.

The V and J genes are TRBV11-2 and TRBJ2-7; maybe TRBD2 (6 bases). The CDR3 is 14 amino acids. Looked up from germline, CDR1 is SGHAT and CDR2 is FQNNGV. V was trimmed by 1 base and J by 2 bases, leaving 9 bases between them. The DNA of the CDR3 is TGTGCCAGCAGCTTAGGGGGGGTCACCTACGAGCAGTACGTC. It is translated as CASSLGGVTYEQYV.

V is TRBV28 and J is TRBJ2-5; no reliable D call. V lost 6 bases and J 7 bases, leaving 18 bases between the germline ends. Per the germline V gene, CDR1 is MDHEN and CDR2 is SYDVKM. The CDR3 runs 14 residues. The CDR3 nucleotides read TGTGCCAGCAGGCCCCGGGTAGGAGTGGGGACCCAGTACTTC. Its protein is CASRPRVGVGTQYF.

The sample holds one count of this clone. The chain combines TRBV14 with TRBJ1-2; D remains ambiguous. Germline V gene sequence: CDR1 SGHDN, CDR2 FVKESK. The CDR3 sequence is 15 residues long. With 4 bases removed from V and 3 bases from J, the gap between germline ends came to 15 bases. CDR3 DNA sequence: TGTGCCAGCAGCCCTATTCTTGCGTCGTACTATGGCTACACCTTC. Its protein is CASSPILASYYGYTF.

The chain is built from TRBV9 and TRBJ1-5; D may be TRBD1 (5 bases). Germline values: CDR1 SGDLS, CDR2 YYNGEE. The CDR3 is 13 amino acids. Trimming took 4 bases from V and 7 from J, leaving 12 bases between them. The CDR3 loop reads CASSPGGVQPQHF. CDR3 sequence (DNA): TGTGCCAGCAGCCCCGGAGGGGTGCAGCCCCAGCATTTT.

V gene TRBV24-1 combines with J gene TRBJ1-5; 9 nucleotides agree with TRBD1. V dropped 4 bases and J dropped 4; count of bases not matched to a gene: 4. Germline CDR1 and CDR2: KGHDR and SFDVKD. CDR3 length: 15 amino acids. This chain's CDR3 is CATSERTGENQPQHF. CDR3 sequence (DNA): TGTGCCACCAGTGAGCGGACAGGGGAGAATCAGCCCCAGCATTTT.

This clone was seen ten or more times. The rearrangement links TRBV15 to TRBJ2-1; 11 bases line up with TRBD2. The CDR3 has 14 amino acids. The germline CDR1 and CDR2 sequences are LNHNV and YYDKDF (reference sequence). With 6 bases clipped from V and 4 bases from J, the junction kept 2 bases outside the gene matches. CDR3 loop: CATRGTSGYNEQFF. As DNA, the CDR3 is TGTGCCACCAGAGGGACTAGCGGTTACAATGAGCAGTTCTTC.

For the CDR3, the DNA is TGTGCCTGGAGTGGTGCCAGGGCGACTGAAGCTTTCTTT. Amino acids: CAWSGARATEAFF. This chain uses TRBV30 with TRBJ1-1; perhaps TRBD1 as D (5 bases). In germline, CDR1 is GTSNPN, CDR2 SVGIG (reference sequence). The ends were cut back, 1 base at V and 5 bases at J, with 11 bases in the middle. CDR3 length: 13 residues.

Only a few counts were recorded for this clone. The rearrangement uses TRBV7-9 and TRBJ1-2; D unresolved. The germline V gene has CDR1 SEHNR and CDR2 FQNEAQ (reference sequence). V lost 1 base to trimming and J lost 4 bases, with 13 bases between them. The CDR3 loop spans 15 amino acids. The CDR3 loop reads CASSLGGSARYGYTF. As DNA, the CDR3 is TGTGCCAGCAGCTTAGGAGGCTCTGCCCGCTATGGCTACACCTTC. The variable domain in full, with the rest retrieved from reference TRBV7-9 and TRBJ1-2, is DTGVSQNPRHKITKRGQNVTFRCDPISEHNRLYWYRQTLGQGPEFLTYFQNEAQLEKSRLLSDRFSAERPKGSFSTLEIQRTEQGDSAMYLCASSLGGSARYGYTFGSGTRLTVV.

The J gene is TRBJ1-2, the V gene TRBV2; D not resolved. The V gene's germline CDR1 is SNHLY and CDR2 FYNNEI. The CDR3 extends over 13 amino acids. V was trimmed by 5 bases and J by 4 bases, leaving 11 bases between them. The DNA of the CDR3 is TGTGCCAGCAGTCCCGTCCTCTTCTATGGCTACACCTTC. It specifies CASSPVLFYGYTF.

The chain combines TRBV5-1 with TRBJ2-3, with D perhaps TRBD2 (6 bases). Germline V gives CDR1 SGHRS, CDR2 YFSETQ. CDR3 size: 16 residues. V was shortened by 6 bases and J by 3 bases, with 20 bases between the two germline ends. The CDR3 coding sequence is TGCGCCAGCACCCGGGGGACCTTTGGGGGGACAGATACGCAGTATTTT. This codes for CASTRGTFGGTDTQYF.

This clone was detected only a few times. This sequence joins TRBV28 and TRBJ2-2, with 10 bases fitting TRBD1. The CDR3 sequence is 19 residues long. The ends lost 4 bases at V and 3 bases at J; junction bases unmatched: 14. Germline values: CDR1 MDHEN, CDR2 SYDVKM. The CDR3 DNA sequence: TGTGCCAGCAGTTCCCTCCGGGACAGGGGACGGTGGGACACCGGGGAGCTGTTTTTT. Residues: CASSSLRDRGRWDTGELFF.

The chain recombines TRBV19 with TRBJ2-1; 10 nucleotides line up with TRBD2. The germline V gene has CDR1 LNHDA and CDR2 SQIVND (reference sequence). This CDR3 is built from 15 residues. V lost 5 bases and J lost 6; bases outside the gene matches: 7. This CDR3 reads CASSPRTSGGNEQFF. DNA of the CDR3: TGTGCCAGTAGTCCCCGGACTAGCGGTGGCAATGAGCAGTTCTTC.

This rearrangement joins TRBV7-2 to TRBJ1-6; possibly TRBD1 for D (5 bases). Per the germline V gene, CDR1 is SGHTA and CDR2 is FQGNSA. The CDR3 spans 17 residues. Trimming cost V 0 bases and J 8 bases, with 17 bases left between them. The CDR3 DNA is TGTGCCAGCAGCTTAGCGCCCCCTAGGCAGGGTTATTCACCCCTCCACTTT. Protein: CASSLAPPRQGYSPLHF.

This clone is classed as medium-sized. The chain couples TRBV19 to TRBJ1-5; 8 bases are shared with TRBD1. V dropped 4 bases and J dropped 6; count of bases not matched to a gene: 5. The CDR3 is 14 amino acids. CDR1 and CDR2 from the germline V gene are LNHDA and SQIVND (reference sequence). CDR3 amino acids: CASSRGQGGQPQHF. For the CDR3, the DNA is TGTGCCAGTAGTAGAGGACAGGGCGGTCAGCCCCAGCATTTT.

V usage is TRBV5-5 and J usage is TRBJ1-5, with TRBD1 matching 9 bases. The germline V gene has CDR1 SGHKS and CDR2 YYEKEE (reference sequence). V trimming: 5 bases; J trimming: 0 bases; junction bases outside the gene matches: 3. The CDR3 has 15 amino acids. This chain's CDR3 is CASSVDRGSNQPQHF. The CDR3 DNA follows: TGTGCCAGCAGTGTGGACAGGGGTAGCAATCAGCCCCAGCATTTT.

J is TRBJ2-7 and V is TRBV7-8, with a tentative D call TRBD1 (6 bases). CDR1 and CDR2 from the germline V gene are SGHVS and FQNEAQ. The V end was cut by 4 bases, the J end by 2 bases, with 15 bases between. CDR3 length: 15 residues. This chain's CDR3 is CASSSDRRNPYEQYV. Here the CDR3 DNA reads TGTGCCAGCAGCTCTGACAGGAGGAACCCCTACGAGCAGTACGTC.

V is TRBV5-1 and J is TRBJ2-3, with 12 bases matching TRBD2. Germline V lookup: CDR1 SGHRS, CDR2 YFSETQ. With 4 bases clipped from V and 4 bases from J, the junction kept 1 base outside the gene matches. The CDR3 has 14 amino acids. In DNA form, the CDR3 reads TGCGCCAGCAGCCCTAGCGGGGGGGCAGATACGCAGTATTTT. As protein: CASSPSGGADTQYF.

This chain uses TRBV11-2 with TRBJ1-2, with D tentatively TRBD1 (6 bases). CDR1 SGHAT and CDR2 FQNNGV come from the germline V gene. V was pared by 4 bases and J by 2 bases, with 14 bases between. The CDR3 is made up of 15 amino acids. The CDR3 nucleotides read TGTGCCAGCAGCTCTACCCCGGGACAAAACTATGGCTACACCTTC. Amino acid sequence: CASSSTPGQNYGYTF.

The rearrangement uses TRBV13 and TRBJ2-1, with 7 bases that match TRBD1. V trimming: 5 bases; J trimming: 4 bases; junction bases outside the gene matches: 5. Germline assignment: CDR1 PRHDT and CDR2 FYEKMQ (reference sequence). CDR3 length: 14 amino acids. This CDR3 reads CASSRGQAYNEQFF. The CDR3 DNA reads TGTGCCAGCAGCCGAGGACAGGCTTACAATGAGCAGTTCTTC.

This chain connects TRBV5-5 to TRBJ1-5; D perhaps matches TRBD1 (6 bases). The CDR3 length is 15 residues. Germline CDR1 and CDR2: SGHKS and YYEKEE (reference sequence). The V and J ends lost 4 bases and 2 bases respectively, with 13 bases between them. The CDR3 region has the DNA TGTGCCAGCAGCCCGGGACAAGGGGGCAATCAGCCCCAGCATTTT. Translating gives CASSPGQGGNQPQHF.

This rearrangement joins TRBV29-1 to TRBJ2-5; tentative D call: TRBD1 (5 bases). V dropped 4 bases and J dropped 1 base, with 7 bases sitting between them. The CDR3 contains 12 residues. Germline V lookup: CDR1 SQVTM, CDR2 ANQGSEA. The CDR3 bases are TGCAGCGTTGGAAGGGGCCAAGAGACCCAGTACTTC. This gives the protein CSVGRGQETQYF.

This rearrangement joins TRBV9 to TRBJ2-3; perhaps TRBD2 as D (5 bases). V gave up 0 bases and J gave up 4 bases, with 12 bases separating them. Germline V gene sequence: CDR1 SGDLS, CDR2 YYNGEE. The CDR3 is 15 amino acids. The CDR3 sequence is CASSVDPGSADTQYF. Written as DNA, the CDR3 is TGTGCCAGCAGCGTAGATCCGGGATCAGCAGATACGCAGTATTTT.

The genes are TRBV5-1 and TRBJ2-3; 12 bases are shared with TRBD2. Unmatched junction bases numbered 4, after V lost 3 bases and J lost 2 bases. CDR3 length equals 16 residues. The germline CDR1 and CDR2 sequences are SGHRS and YFSETQ. The CDR3 protein is CASSSTSGGSTDTQYF. In DNA form, the CDR3 reads TGCGCCAGCAGCTCAACTAGCGGGGGGTCCACAGATACGCAGTATTTT.

The genes are TRBV3-1 (or the pseudogene TRBV3-2) and TRBJ1-6, with a possible D match to TRBD1 (5 bases). Germline V CDR1 and CDR2: LGHDT, YNNKEL (reference sequence). V lost 6 bases, J lost 10 bases, and 16 bases lay in between. CDR3 length: 14 amino acids. The CDR3 loop is CASRAGPPGSPLHF. In DNA form, the CDR3 reads TGTGCCAGCAGGGCGGGGCCTCCGGGGTCACCCCTCCACTTT.

This chain joins TRBV4-2 and TRBJ1-2, with no clear D. The V end was cut by 3 bases, the J end by 4 bases, with 15 bases between. CDR1 is LGHNA, CDR2 YNFKEQ, per germline. There are 15 residues in the CDR3. CDR3: CASSHPLADFYGYTF. DNA of the CDR3: TGTGCCAGCAGCCACCCTCTCGCGGACTTCTATGGCTACACCTTC.

CDR3 in DNA: TGTGCCAGCAGCTTAGATCAAGGGGCTGGCTACACCTTC. This gives the protein CASSLDQGAGYTF. The chain couples TRBV11-2 to TRBJ1-2; D is possibly TRBD1 (5 bases). Deletions cut 0 bases from V and 7 bases from J, with 9 bases between. Per the germline V gene, CDR1 is SGHAT and CDR2 is FQNNGV. The CDR3 runs to 13 residues. The full variable domain, completed using reference TRBV11-2 and TRBJ1-2, is EAGVAQSPRYKIIEKRQSVAFWCNPISGHATLYWYQQILGQGPKLLIQFQNNGVVDDSQLPKDRFSAERLKGVDSTLKIQPAKLEDSAVYLCASSLDQGAGYTFGSGTRLTVV.